This TCR beta chain was profiled in a study of regulatory T cells in long-lasting Graves disease. The time point here: newly diagnosed GD, antithyroid drugs for less than 3 months. Researchers made the TCR library from RNA that was extracted from PBMCs. This clonotype was seen only a few times. CDR1 and CDR2 (germline): SNHLY, FYNNEI. This CDR3 has 12 amino acids. Trimming removed 8 bases from V and 10 bases from J, with 15 bases in between. Arm-PCR of CDR3 regions and iRepertoire HTBI primers were used to build TCR beta libraries. Using its own MiXCR run on the multiplex PCR reads, TCRdb lists one record per CDR3 protein. The table has hundreds of thousands of distinct CDR3 sequences, roughly 13% seen once. This sample also belongs to another study, concerning T cells in Graves' hyperthyroidism and ophthalmopathy.

Sequencing used peripheral blood mononuclear cells (PBMCs), obtained at new diagnosis, from a patient treated with antithyroid drugs. The TCR originated in a man aged 25-45 years with Graves disease. The J gene is TRBJ1-5, the V gene TRBV2; tentatively, D is TRBD1 (6 bases). The CDR3 DNA is TGTGCCAGCCGACAGGAGGGGAAACCCCAGCATTTT. Amino acid sequence: CASRQEGKPQHF. The whole variable domain, remainder taken from reference TRBV2 and TRBJ1-5, is EPEVTQTPSHQVTQMGQEVILRCVPISNHLYFYWYRQILGQKVEFLVSFYNNEISEKSEIFDDQFSVERPDGSNFTLKIRSTKLEDSAMYFCASRQEGKPQHFGDGTRLSIL.